These 10 T cell receptor beta chains came from one sample sequenced in a study of blood T cell repertoires in COVID-19. Sequencing was performed with immunoSEQ multiplex PCR; in TCRdb, only in-frame clones are kept and a portion is missing. The table shows tens of thousands of clones, with approximately 88% occurring only once. The sequencing input was peripheral blood. The receptors were sampled from a woman of 80 years or more with active or convalescent COVID-19.

The CDR3 sequence is CASSQRDSGGASNEQFF. The DNA of the CDR3 is TGCGCCAGCAGCCAGAGGGATAGCGGGGGGGCGAGTAATGAGCAGTTCTTC. This sequence joins TRBV4-1 and TRBJ2-1, with TRBD2 identical over 11 bases. The CDR3 totals 17 residues. With 3 bases clipped from V and 7 bases from J, the junction kept 11 bases outside the gene matches. Germline V lookup: CDR1 MGHRA, CDR2 YSYEKL.

The chain carries TRBV3-1 (or the pseudogene TRBV3-2) and TRBJ1-3, with D hard to call. Between the trimmed V and J ends, which lost 1 base and 4 bases, there was a span of 5 bases. Looked up from germline, CDR1 is LGHDT and CDR2 is YNNKEL (reference sequence). CDR3 size: 13 residues. CDR3 loop: CASSQVQGNTIYF. CDR3 nucleotide sequence: TGTGCCAGCAGCCAAGTCCAAGGAAACACCATATATTTT.

The chain links TRBV5-1 to TRBJ2-7; 9 nucleotides align to TRBD2. The length of the CDR3 is 15 residues. Germline V gives CDR1 SGHRS, CDR2 YFSETQ. After removal of 4 bases from V and 6 bases from J, the junction contained 11 bases not matched to a gene. The CDR3: CASSPEGSGSREQYF. CDR3 bases: TGCGCCAGCAGCCCGGAGGGTAGCGGGAGTCGCGAGCAGTACTTC.

This clone was recorded once. This sequence joins TRBV5-1 and TRBJ1-1; tentative D call: TRBD1 (6 bases). Germline CDR1 is SGHRS and CDR2 is YFSETQ. The length of the CDR3 is 17 residues. Trimming took off 3 bases at V and 6 bases at J, with 24 bases between the two ends. CDR3 protein: CASSSTGIHRPRAEAFF. The CDR3 bases are TGCGCCAGCAGCTCCACAGGGATTCATCGCCCCAGGGCTGAAGCTTTCTTT. The full variable domain, with the rest looked up from reference TRBV5-1 and TRBJ1-1, is KAGVTQTPRYLIKTRGQQVTLSCSPISGHRSVSWYQQTPGQGLQFLFEYFSETQRNKGNFPGRFSGRQFSNSRSEMNVSTLELGDSALYLCASSSTGIHRPRAEAFFGQGTRLTVV.

The genes are TRBV4-3 and TRBJ1-2; a weak D match, TRBD1 (5 bases). Deletions cut 3 bases from V and 5 bases from J, with 19 bases between. The CDR3 runs 16 residues. The V gene's germline CDR1 is LGHNA and CDR2 YSLEER. The DNA for the CDR3 is TGCGCCAGCAGCCATCTTAGGGGCGGAACGGAGTATGGCTACACCTTC. Amino acid sequence: CASSHLRGGTEYGYTF.

The chain couples TRBV9 to TRBJ1-4; D not certain. Germline V lookup: CDR1 SGDLS, CDR2 YYNGEE. V dropped 4 bases and J dropped 8 bases, with 15 bases sitting between them. The CDR3 has 14 residues. This CDR3 reads CASSPQVAMEKLFF. The DNA for the CDR3 is TGTGCCAGCAGCCCTCAGGTCGCGATGGAAAAACTGTTTTTT.

The gene calls are TRBV7-3 and TRBJ1-1; no reliable D call. Per the germline V gene, CDR1 is SGHTA and CDR2 is FQGTGA. Trimming shortened V by 2 bases and J by 0 bases, and 10 bases separated the two germline ends. The CDR3 has 15 residues. In nucleotides, the CDR3 is TGTGCCAGCAGCTTAGGAGGGCCGCTGAACACTGAAGCTTTCTTT. Translation: CASSLGGPLNTEAFF.

The rearrangement joins TRBV4-1 to TRBJ2-1, with D possibly matching TRBD2 (5 bases). The V gene lost 0 bases and the J gene lost 4 bases, with 7 bases spanning the gap. The CDR3 contains 14 residues. Germline V CDR1 and CDR2: MGHRA, YSYEKL. The CDR3 DNA reads TGCGCCAGCAGCCAAGAAGACTATTACAATGAGCAGTTCTTC. Protein sequence: CASSQEDYYNEQFF.

This chain uses TRBV29-1 with TRBJ1-4; 7 nucleotides agree with TRBD1. The V gene end was trimmed by 6 bases and the J gene end by 8 bases; junction bases not matched to a gene: 6. This CDR3 contains 12 residues. The germline V gene encodes CDR1 SQVTM and CDR2 ANQGSEA. This CDR3 reads CSVRQGREKLFF. CDR3 in DNA: TGCAGCGTAAGACAGGGTCGGGAAAAACTGTTTTTT.

CDR3 sequence reads: CASSLHYLAGEGTDTQYF. CDR3 coding DNA: TGTGCCAGCAGCCTCCACTACTTAGCGGGAGAAGGTACAGATACGCAGTATTTT. The chain carries TRBV3-1 (or the pseudogene TRBV3-2) and TRBJ2-3, with TRBD2 matching 9 bases. The ends lost 4 bases at V and 3 bases at J; junction bases unmatched: 14. This CDR3 comprises 18 residues. The germline V gene encodes CDR1 LGHDT and CDR2 YNNKEL (reference sequence).